This entry lists 21 T cell receptor beta chains sequenced from one sample in a study of T cell repertoires in cytomegalovirus infection. TCRdb fed the reads into MiXCR, producing one record per CDR3 protein. The sample lists about 260,000 distinct CDR3 sequences; around 13% were seen once. What was sequenced was PBMCs. These receptor sequences come from a human donor in good health (CMV status not recorded). Some clones in this sample may be carry-over from other donors' samples.

The rearrangement joins TRBV15 to TRBJ1-1; 10 nucleotides align to TRBD1. The V gene end was trimmed by 0 bases and the J gene end by 7 bases; junction bases not matched to a gene: 8. Germline assignment: CDR1 LNHNV and CDR2 YYDKDF (reference sequence). This CDR3 has 16 amino acids. The chain's CDR3 is CATSRESGTGVLEAFF. The CDR3 nucleotides are TGTGCCACCAGCAGAGAATCCGGGACAGGGGTTCTTGAAGCTTTCTTT.

This clonotype was counted ten times or more. The J gene is TRBJ2-1, the V gene TRBV7-8, with D unresolved. Germline lookup yields CDR1 SGHVS and CDR2 FQNEAQ. The CDR3 is made up of 17 amino acids. V was pared by 1 base and J by 2 bases, with 15 bases between. In DNA form, the CDR3 reads TGTGCCAGCAGCTTAGTCTTGCAGTACTTAGCCTACAATGAGCAGTTCTTC. This sequence encodes CASSLVLQYLAYNEQFF.

This clonotype came up a few times. CDR3 amino acids: CSAPDRGGETQYF. CDR3 nucleotides: TGCAGTGCTCCGGACAGGGGAGGCGAGACCCAGTACTTC. J is TRBJ2-5 and V is TRBV20-1; 9 bases agree with TRBD1. The germline gives CDR1 DFQATT, CDR2 SNEGSKA (reference sequence). With V trimmed by 5 bases and J by 5 bases, 6 bases remained unmatched. CDR3 length: 13 amino acids.

This clonotype was seen many times. CDR3 protein: CASRPLLWVTRSYNEQFF. The DNA of the CDR3 is TGTGCCAGCAGACCCCTTTTATGGGTGACTAGATCCTACAATGAGCAGTTCTTC. The chain combines TRBV7-8 with TRBJ2-1; TRBD2 might be the D (6 bases). Germline V lookup: CDR1 SGHVS, CDR2 FQNEAQ. The CDR3 has 18 amino acids. Deletions cut 6 bases from V and 1 base from J, with 22 bases between. Looking up the rest from reference TRBV7-8 and TRBJ2-1 gives the full variable domain: GAGVSQSPRYKVAKRGQDVALRCDPISGHVSLFWYQQALGQGPEFLTYFQNEAQLDKSGLPSDRFFAERPEGSVSTLKIQRTQQEDSAVYLCASRPLLWVTRSYNEQFFGPGTRLTVL.

The table lists this clonotype with a few counts. The chain uses TRBV20-1 and TRBJ2-3; the D is unclear. The CDR3 runs 11 residues. Trimming pared 7 bases from V and 3 bases from J, leaving 8 bases between. CDR1 and CDR2 from the germline V gene are DFQATT and SNEGSKA (reference sequence). The CDR3 DNA reads TGCAGTGTAGGCAGAACAGATACGCAGTATTTT. Its translation: CSVGRTDTQYF.

J is TRBJ1-2 and V is TRBV6-6; D unclear. Germline CDR1 is MNHNY and CDR2 is SVGAGI (reference sequence). V dropped 5 bases and J dropped 2 bases, with 12 bases sitting between them. This CDR3 has 14 amino acids. CDR3 bases: TGTGCCAGCAGTCACCTAACAGAAAACTATGGCTACACCTTC. Its translation: CASSHLTENYGYTF.

At least ten counts were recorded for this clonotype. Here the CDR3 DNA reads TGTGCCAGCAGCTTAGCGGCCCAGAAAGGGGGCAATCAGCCCCAGCATTTT. Protein: CASSLAAQKGGNQPQHF. The chain couples TRBV7-8 to TRBJ1-5, with D tentatively TRBD1 (5 bases). Germline V gives CDR1 SGHVS, CDR2 FQNEAQ. The CDR3 runs to 17 residues. V shed 0 bases and J shed 2 bases, with 14 bases lying between them.

The chain joins TRBV20-1 to TRBJ2-7, with a weak D call TRBD1 (6 bases). The ends were cut back, 5 bases at V and 0 bases at J, with 8 bases in the middle. Germline V gives CDR1 DFQATT, CDR2 SNEGSKA (reference sequence). CDR3 length: 12 residues. In nucleotides, the CDR3 is TGCAGTGCTGGGGACAACTCCTACGAGCAGTACTTC. It encodes CSAGDNSYEQYF.

This clonotype was seen at least ten times. This chain links TRBV7-6 with TRBJ2-6; D is perhaps TRBD1 (6 bases). Germline CDR1 is SGHVS and CDR2 is FNYEAQ. This CDR3 region has 17 residues. V was shortened by 5 bases and J by 1 base, with 15 bases between the two germline ends. In DNA, the CDR3 is TGTGCCAGCAGCATCGGGACAACAAATTCTGGGGCCAACGTCCTGACTTTC. Encoded protein: CASSIGTTNSGANVLTF.

In its sample, this clonotype was seen many times. This chain joins TRBV7-2 and TRBJ2-2; TRBD2 matches at 8 bases. Trimming at V came to 4 bases and at J to 4 bases, leaving 5 bases not matched to a gene. Per the germline V gene, CDR1 is SGHTA and CDR2 is FQGNSA. The CDR3 loop spans 15 amino acids. DNA of the CDR3: TGTGCCAGCAGCTGGGGACTAGGAGGCACCGGGGAGCTGTTTTTT. Encoded protein: CASSWGLGGTGELFF. Drawing the rest from reference TRBV7-2 and TRBJ2-2, the complete variable domain is GAGVSQSPSNKVTEKGKDVELRCDPISGHTALYWYRQSLGQGLEFLIYFQGNSAPDKSGLPSDRFSAERTGGSVSTLTIQRTQQEDSAVYLCASSWGLGGTGELFFGEGSRLTVL.

This chain uses TRBV29-1 with TRBJ1-1; 9 bases are shared with TRBD1. The germline CDR1 and CDR2 sequences are SQVTM and ANQGSEA. V shed 6 bases, J shed 6 bases, and the junction held 8 bases outside the gene matches. CDR3 size: 13 residues. CDR3 nucleotides: TGCAGCGTCCTGACAGGGGGATCCGCTGAAGCTTTCTTT. It translates to CSVLTGGSAEAFF. Drawing the rest from reference TRBV29-1 and TRBJ1-1, the complete variable domain is SAVISQKPSRDICQRGTSLTIQCQVDSQVTMMFWYRQQPGQSLTLIATANQGSEATYESGFVIDKFPISRPNLTFSTLTVSNMSPEDSSIYLCSVLTGGSAEAFFGQGTRLTVV.

The table lists this clonotype with a few counts. The genes are TRBV7-9 and TRBJ1-5, with D unclear. The germline V gene encodes CDR1 SEHNR and CDR2 FQNEAQ (reference sequence). Trimming left V 3 bases short and J 4 bases short, with 13 bases between. The CDR3 extends over 15 amino acids. The CDR3 bases are TGTGCCAGCAGCTTGGGTGCCGGCTATAATCAGCCCCAGCATTTT. Translated, it gives CASSLGAGYNQPQHF.

The sample holds many counts of this clonotype. This chain joins TRBV28 and TRBJ2-7; possibly TRBD2 for D (6 bases). The CDR3 spans 13 residues. CDR1 is MDHEN and CDR2 is SYDVKM in the germline V gene. V lost 11 bases to trimming and J lost 4 bases, with 18 bases between them. For the CDR3, the DNA is TGTGCCGGCCGGGACTCCAGAAGTTACGAGCAGTACTTC. This gives the protein CAGRDSRSYEQYF.

The V and J genes are TRBV20-1 and TRBJ1-5, with 7 bases fitting TRBD1. The V segment lost 3 bases and the J segment 7 bases; nucleotides outside the gene matches: 12. The germline V gene has CDR1 DFQATT and CDR2 SNEGSKA (reference sequence). The CDR3 loop spans 15 amino acids. CDR3 nucleotide sequence: TGCAGTGCTAGTTTCTCGACAGGGCGAGGGCAGCCCCAGCATTTT. Translating gives CSASFSTGRGQPQHF.

This clonotype was detected many times. V and J are TRBV12-3 or TRBV12-4 and TRBJ1-1; D is unclear. The CDR3 has 12 residues. Trimming pared 5 bases from V and 3 bases from J, leaving 7 bases between. CDR3 coding DNA: TGTGCCAGCAGTAATTCCTACACTGAAGCTTTCTTT. Its translation is CASSNSYTEAFF.

This clonotype was seen more than once but under ten times. V is TRBV20-1 and J is TRBJ2-1; no clear D. The CDR3 length is 15 residues. The germline V gene has CDR1 DFQATT and CDR2 SNEGSKA (reference sequence). V was cut by 3 bases and J by 0 bases, with 12 bases left in between. The DNA for the CDR3 is TGCAGTGCTAGTGGTCAGAGGCCCTCCTACAATGAGCAGTTCTTC. It is translated as CSASGQRPSYNEQFF.

This chain uses TRBV11-2 with TRBJ1-1; weak D call: TRBD1 (5 bases). The germline CDR1 and CDR2 sequences are SGHAT and FQNNGV. CDR3 length equals 13 residues. Between the trimmed V and J ends, which lost 3 bases and 3 bases, there was a span of 8 bases. CDR3 in amino acids: CASSLSGHTEAFF. CDR3 sequence (DNA): TGTGCCAGCAGCTTGTCAGGGCACACTGAAGCTTTCTTT.

This clonotype was seen many times. This chain connects TRBV11-2 to TRBJ2-1; D is perhaps TRBD2 (5 bases). V dropped 4 bases and J dropped 7 bases, with 14 bases sitting between them. Germline assignment: CDR1 SGHAT and CDR2 FQNNGV. The CDR3 loop spans 14 amino acids. The CDR3 DNA sequence: TGTGCCAGCAGCTCCTTTAGCGTCTTTAATGAGCAGTTCTTC. Protein product: CASSSFSVFNEQFF.

The J gene is TRBJ1-6, the V gene TRBV20-1; D is unresolved. Per germline, CDR1 DFQATT and CDR2 SNEGSKA (reference sequence). V was pared by 5 bases and J by 5 bases, with 16 bases between. This CDR3 is 15 amino acids long. CDR3 nucleotide sequence: TGCAGTGCTTGGGGAAGGCGAATTGATAATTCACCCCTCCACTTT. It codes for CSAWGRRIDNSPLHF.

At least ten counts were recorded for this clonotype. This sequence joins TRBV14 and TRBJ1-2; D remains unclear. V gave up 0 bases and J gave up 4 bases, with 9 bases separating them. The CDR3 sequence is 14 residues long. The germline gives CDR1 SGHDN, CDR2 FVKESK. CDR3 in DNA: TGTGCCAGCAGCCAAGATCAGGTTGGCTATGGCTACACCTTC. It is translated as CASSQDQVGYGYTF.

The chain couples TRBV6-1 to TRBJ2-7; TRBD2 might be the D (6 bases). In germline, CDR1 is MNHNS, CDR2 SASEGT. The CDR3 contains 14 residues. Trimming took 6 bases from V and 2 from J, leaving 14 bases between them. The CDR3 loop reads CASRMGGSAYEQYF. In nucleotides, the CDR3 is TGTGCCAGCAGAATGGGAGGCAGCGCCTACGAGCAGTACTTC.